This T cell receptor beta chain was sequenced during a study of beta chain features in type 1 diabetes. All of the isolated RNA was reverse transcribed, so expressed TCRB transcripts were sequenced. TCRdb's table, derived via immunoSEQ multiplex PCR, lists solely in-frame clones and lacks some. Of around 690,000 clones detected, under 15% appear once; the ten largest clones hold approximately 0.11%. A few counts support this clone. Its specificity is unknown. Whole-study results and caveats: Patients with Type 1 diabetes showed moderately but significantly shorter TCRB CDR3s in all four CD4+ subsets. A possible short-template PCR bias applies equally to patients and controls. cDNA sequencing could over-represent cells with high TCR expression. More deletions and fewer insertions at VDJ junctions were found in patients with type 1 diabetes.

Sorted CD4+ subsets: naive, central memory, regulatory, stem cell-like memory (CD45RO/CCR7/CD25/CD127/CD95/CD27 panel). Sequenced input: naive CD4+ T cells from blood. This TCR derives from a young man with type 1 diabetes.

The CDR3 protein is CASSVSSGTAYQETQYF. For the CDR3, the DNA is TGTGCCAGCAGTGTATCGTCCGGGACAGCGTACCAAGAGACCCAGTACTTC. This chain links TRBV2 with TRBJ2-5; 7 bases fit TRBD1. Germline trimming cut 4 bases from V and 0 bases from J; bases unmatched to any gene: 11. CDR3 length: 17 residues. CDR1 and CDR2 from the germline V gene are SNHLY and FYNNEI.